This is a list of T cell receptor beta chains from one sample in a study of shared clonotypes between healthy human individuals. Measured with immunoSEQ multiplex PCR; TCRdb has only the in-frame clones, and not every one. The sample consists of roughly 660,000 clones, about 90% of them appearing once. The sequencing sample was made of memory CD8+ T cells from PBMCs. Receptor source: a young man in good health. Some clones in this sample may be carry-over from other donors' samples. CDR3s leave out the opening cysteine and the closing phenylalanine or tryptophan. Fields, in order: D gene, J gene, V gene, CDR3 protein. A D gene is named only where the DNA matches it firmly.

d_gene: TRBD2
j_gene: TRBJ2-7
v_gene: TRBV11-2
CDR3aa: ASSGTSASSYEQY

d_gene: NA
j_gene: TRBJ1-3
v_gene: TRBV18
CDR3aa: ASSPSGEIFDTIY

d_gene: NA
j_gene: TRBJ2-5
v_gene: TRBV27
CDR3aa: ASRRTAPQETQY

d_gene: NA
j_gene: TRBJ2-1
v_gene: TRBV7-9
CDR3aa: ASRRELIYEQF

d_gene: TRBD1
j_gene: TRBJ2-2
v_gene: TRBV6-4
CDR3aa: ASAETGGIGELF

d_gene: TRBD2
j_gene: TRBJ2-4
v_gene: TRBV28
CDR3aa: ASSLPWTSYNIQY

d_gene: TRBD1
j_gene: TRBJ1-1
v_gene: TRBV7-8
CDR3aa: ASSLGTGVSTEAF

d_gene: NA
j_gene: TRBJ1-2
v_gene: TRBV10-3
CDR3aa: AISEGNNYGYT

d_gene: NA
j_gene: TRBJ2-1
v_gene: TRBV6-5
CDR3aa: ASRGGPGVEQF

d_gene: NA
j_gene: TRBJ2-7
v_gene: TRBV7-9
CDR3aa: ASRPLKRGQY

d_gene: NA
j_gene: TRBJ1-3
v_gene: TRBV7-2
CDR3aa: ASSLAFLSGNTIY

d_gene: TRBD2
j_gene: TRBJ2-1
v_gene: TRBV27
CDR3aa: ASSGSGSGNEQF

d_gene: NA
j_gene: TRBJ2-7
v_gene: TRBV7-9
CDR3aa: ASSLSVGDHFSYEQY

d_gene: NA
j_gene: TRBJ2-7
v_gene: TRBV2
CDR3aa: ASSEERNEQY

d_gene: NA
j_gene: TRBJ1-2
v_gene: TRBV6-5
CDR3aa: ASRGMNYGYT

d_gene: TRBD1
j_gene: TRBJ2-7
v_gene: TRBV4-1
CDR3aa: ASSQTTGGGYEQY

d_gene: TRBD1
j_gene: TRBJ2-7
v_gene: TRBV9
CDR3aa: ASSGEDRDGTYEQY

d_gene: TRBD1
j_gene: TRBJ1-4
v_gene: TRBV7-2
CDR3aa: ASSPTTGYRVRTNEKLF

d_gene: NA
j_gene: TRBJ2-7
v_gene: TRBV29-1
CDR3aa: SVESGLGRRGYEQY

d_gene: TRBD2
j_gene: TRBJ2-2
v_gene: TRBV6-5
CDR3aa: ASSHSGTNTGELF

d_gene: NA
j_gene: TRBJ2-2
v_gene: TRBV19
CDR3aa: ASSIAGRNTGELF

d_gene: NA
j_gene: TRBJ2-7
v_gene: TRBV9
CDR3aa: ASSARGTSSYEQY

d_gene: NA
j_gene: TRBJ1-3
v_gene: TRBV7-9
CDR3aa: ASSPPTDSGYSGNTIY

d_gene: NA
j_gene: TRBJ1-2
v_gene: TRBV13
CDR3aa: ASSSLLLGDGYT

d_gene: TRBD2
j_gene: TRBJ2-7
v_gene: TRBV19
CDR3aa: ASSTRTSGNYEQY

d_gene: NA
j_gene: TRBJ2-1
v_gene: TRBV7-9
CDR3aa: ASSFLANNEQF

d_gene: NA
j_gene: TRBJ1-2
v_gene: TRBV28
CDR3aa: ASSPSPGTNYGYT

d_gene: TRBD1
j_gene: TRBJ2-5
v_gene: TRBV27
CDR3aa: ASSYRTGSLGIDQETQY

d_gene: TRBD1
j_gene: TRBJ2-7
v_gene: TRBV7-8
CDR3aa: ASSAWTGGGEQY

d_gene: NA
j_gene: TRBJ1-2
v_gene: TRBV28
CDR3aa: ASEGRDSNYGYT

d_gene: NA
j_gene: TRBJ2-7
v_gene: TRBV27
CDR3aa: ASSLLRTLSYEQY

d_gene: NA
j_gene: TRBJ2-1
v_gene: TRBV9
CDR3aa: ASSSHGDQGNEQF

d_gene: TRBD2
j_gene: TRBJ2-7
v_gene: TRBV7-3
CDR3aa: ASSFVAGGPYEQY

d_gene: NA
j_gene: TRBJ1-1
v_gene: TRBV7-9
CDR3aa: ASSFSGYTEAF

d_gene: TRBD1
j_gene: TRBJ2-5
v_gene: TRBV7-4
CDR3aa: ASKYRDRAQETQY

d_gene: TRBD1
j_gene: TRBJ1-2
v_gene: TRBV27
CDR3aa: ASSSGGAGGGYT

d_gene: TRBD1
j_gene: TRBJ2-7
v_gene: TRBV5-5
CDR3aa: ASSLGTESG

d_gene: TRBD2
j_gene: TRBJ2-1
v_gene: TRBV4-3
CDR3aa: ASSQTVGTSVHNEQF

d_gene: NA
j_gene: TRBJ1-1
v_gene: TRBV9
CDR3aa: ASSVGGGMGEAF

d_gene: NA
j_gene: TRBJ1-2
v_gene: TRBV27
CDR3aa: ASSLGGALNYGYT

d_gene: NA
j_gene: TRBJ2-7
v_gene: TRBV5-4
CDR3aa: ASSYGPYEQY

d_gene: NA
j_gene: TRBJ2-5
v_gene: TRBV28
CDR3aa: ASSGTLAWGETQY

d_gene: NA
j_gene: TRBJ1-3
v_gene: TRBV7-9
CDR3aa: ASSQPKGTMPGGNTIY

d_gene: TRBD2
j_gene: TRBJ2-7
v_gene: TRBV15
CDR3aa: ATSPFAGAYEQY

d_gene: TRBD2
j_gene: TRBJ2-7
v_gene: TRBV28
CDR3aa: ASSPPREVFHEQY